The 28 T cell receptor beta chains reported below all come from one sample, sequenced in a study of blood T cells in healthy people across ages. Next came a second PCR, run for roughly 6 to 11 cycles, which used a sample-barcoded 5' primer along with a J-beta primer mix. TCRdb recomputed calls from the 5' RACE reads with MiXCR, one row per CDR3 protein. The sample gives roughly 830,000 distinct CDR3 sequences, around 62% of which show up once; approximately 30% is in the top ten. The specimen was blood. The source is a man younger than 40 in good health.

This chain connects TRBV14 to TRBJ1-2; D gene uncertain. Trimming stripped 6 bases from V and 7 bases from J, with 12 bases between. The germline V gene encodes CDR1 SGHDN and CDR2 FVKESK. The CDR3 consists of 12 residues. The CDR3 DNA is TGTGCCAGCAGTTGGGGTCTAAGTGGCTACACCTTC. Its translation is CASSWGLSGYTF.

V and J are TRBV10-3 and TRBJ2-7, with D hard to call. The V end lost 5 bases, the J end lost 12 bases, and 23 bases lay between the germline ends. CDR1 ENHRY and CDR2 SYGVKD come from the germline V gene. The CDR3 runs to 14 residues. CDR3 loop: CAISLTAGRETRYF. CDR3 nucleotide sequence: TGTGCCATCAGTTTAACGGCTGGGCGAGAGACCCGGTACTTC.

This clonotype occurred a few times. The CDR3 nucleotides are TGTGCCAGCAGTTTCTCTTCAGGGGGCGGGAGAGAGACCCAGTACTTC. This gives the protein CASSFSSGGGRETQYF. The chain is built from TRBV28 and TRBJ2-5, with D maybe TRBD1 (8 bases). V lost 3 bases to trimming and J lost 4 bases, with 18 bases between them. Germline assignment: CDR1 MDHEN and CDR2 SYDVKM. The CDR3 consists of 16 residues.

Comments on this clonotype: The conserved final phenylalanine or tryptophan is absent from the CDR3, which likely points to a read error. V gene TRBV7-8 combines with J gene TRBJ2-3, with TRBD2 matching 8 bases. This CDR3 has 15 amino acids. J gave up 3 bases and V 6 bases, and 8 bases lay outside the gene matches. Germline loops: CDR1 SGHVS, CDR2 FQNEAQ. This CDR3 reads CASRPVGGETDTQYL. In DNA, the CDR3 is TGTGCCAGCAGACCGGTCGGGGGGGAGACAGATACGCAGTATCTT.

The chain links TRBV7-9 to TRBJ2-1; D not resolved. The CDR3 contains 15 residues. V lost 4 bases and J 2 bases, leaving 12 bases between the germline ends. The V gene's germline CDR1 is SEHNR and CDR2 FQNEAQ (reference sequence). For the CDR3, the DNA is TGTGCCAGCAGCTCCCGGGCCACTCCCTACAATGAGCAGTTCTTC. Its translation is CASSSRATPYNEQFF.

The chain links TRBV6-6 to TRBJ2-7; D is ambiguous. The CDR3 contains 12 residues. Trimming cost V 0 bases and J 6 bases, with 6 bases left between them. Germline V lookup: CDR1 MNHNY, CDR2 SVGAGI (reference sequence). This CDR3 reads CASSYSASEQYF. As DNA, the CDR3 is TGTGCCAGCAGTTACTCGGCTAGCGAGCAGTACTTC.

J is TRBJ2-5 and V is TRBV11-3; 8 bases agree with TRBD1. TRBJ2-7 matches the DNA end more closely, so the J call is doubtful. Germline CDR1 reads SGHNT; CDR2 reads YENEEA. CDR3 length: 13 residues. The CDR3: CASSADRDYEQYF. For the CDR3, the DNA is TGTGCCAGCAGCGCGGACAGGGACTACGAGCAGTACTTC.

The chain links TRBV4-1 to TRBJ1-4; 8 positions agree with TRBD1. The germline gives CDR1 MGHRA, CDR2 YSYEKL. This CDR3 has 17 amino acids. With V trimmed by 0 bases and J by 7 bases, 10 bases remained unmatched. CDR3 bases: TGCGCCAGCAGCCAAGAGTGGCGGACAGGGTGGAGTGAAAAACTGTTTTTT. This encodes CASSQEWRTGWSEKLFF.

This sequence joins TRBV20-1 and TRBJ2-5; unclear D gene. The J call is uncertain, as TRBJ2-7 better fits the DNA end. The CDR3 extends over 10 amino acids. In germline, CDR1 is DFQATT, CDR2 SNEGSKA (reference sequence). The CDR3: CSATELEQYF. As DNA, the CDR3 is TGCAGTGCCACAGAACTCGAGCAGTACTTC.

This clonotype has more than one count but fewer than ten. This chain joins TRBV4-3 and TRBJ2-1; 10 positions match TRBD2. The CDR3 consists of 14 residues. The germline V gene has CDR1 LGHNA and CDR2 YSLEER. V trimming: 2 bases; J trimming: 9 bases; junction bases outside the gene matches: 4. The CDR3 spells CASSQLAGEGEQFF. In DNA, the CDR3 is TGCGCCAGCAGCCAACTAGCGGGGGAGGGTGAGCAGTTCTTC.

The chain combines TRBV20-1 with TRBJ2-3, with 9 bases that match TRBD2. The CDR3 sequence is 16 residues long. Per the germline V gene, CDR1 is DFQATT and CDR2 is SNEGSKA (reference sequence). The J segment lost 1 base and the V segment lost 6 bases, leaving 11 bases of the junction unmatched. CDR3 amino acids: CSANLLASGGTDTQYF. The CDR3 DNA reads TGCAGTGCGAACCTCTTAGCTAGCGGGGGCACAGATACGCAGTATTTT.

V is TRBV7-2 and J is TRBJ2-5; 9 bases line up with TRBD1. Judging by the DNA end, TRBJ2-7 fits better; the J call may be wrong. The CDR3 spans 19 residues. Germline CDR1 is SGHTA and CDR2 is FQGNSA. The CDR3 here is CASSLALPTTTGGRNEQYF. CDR3 coding DNA: TGTGCCAGCAGCTTAGCCCTACCAACCACAACAGGGGGCAGGAACGAGCAGTACTTC.

The CDR3 loop is CASSLVETVNQPQHF. The CDR3 region has the DNA TGTGCCAGCAGTTTAGTTGAGACAGTAAATCAGCCCCAGCATTTT. The V gene is TRBV28, the J gene TRBJ1-5; D may be TRBD1 (5 bases). V lost 2 bases, J lost 4 bases, and 12 bases lay in between. Per germline, CDR1 MDHEN and CDR2 SYDVKM. This CDR3 has 15 residues.

The chain joins TRBV5-6 to TRBJ2-7; 9 positions match TRBD2. The CDR3 is made up of 14 amino acids. J gave up 5 bases and V 1 base, and 4 bases lay outside the gene matches. The germline V gene has CDR1 SGHDT and CDR2 YYEEEE. The CDR3 nucleotides read TGTGCCAGCAGCTTGCGCGGGGGGGCCCACGAGCAGTACTTC. Protein product: CASSLRGGAHEQYF.

V usage is TRBV4-3 and J usage is TRBJ2-3; 9 nucleotides line up with TRBD2. Germline V lookup: CDR1 LGHNA, CDR2 YSLEER. Trimming removed 2 bases from V and 4 bases from J; junction bases left unmatched: 22. The CDR3 runs to 21 residues. CDR3 nucleotide sequence: TGCGCCAGCAGCCAACGGCGGAACCGGGAGTACCTAGCGGGGTCGGCAGATACGCAGTATTTT. Translation gives CASSQRRNREYLAGSADTQYF.

This clonotype was seen more than once but under ten times. The V gene is TRBV5-1, the J gene TRBJ2-5, with 9 bases identical to TRBD1. In germline, CDR1 is SGHRS, CDR2 YFSETQ. J gave up 4 bases and V 4 bases, and 11 bases lay outside the gene matches. CDR3 length: 16 amino acids. CDR3 DNA sequence: TGCGCCAGCAGCACCCGGACAGGGGTGATGGCAGAGACCCAGTACTTC. It yields the protein CASSTRTGVMAETQYF.

The chain has TRBV3-1 and TRBJ2-1, with D hard to call. The germline gives CDR1 LGHDT, CDR2 YNNKEL (reference sequence). The V end was cut by 0 bases, the J end by 6 bases, with 12 bases between. This CDR3 is built from 15 residues. This chain's CDR3 is CASSQDITRLNEQFF. The CDR3 DNA reads as TGTGCCAGCAGCCAAGATATAACCCGACTCAATGAGCAGTTCTTC.

The V call is TRBV9, the J call TRBJ2-3, with D hard to call. This CDR3 comprises 12 residues. Germline V gene data show CDR1 as SGDLS and CDR2 as YYNGEE. V lost 3 bases and J 7 bases, leaving 9 bases between the germline ends. CDR3 protein: CASSETANTQYF. CDR3 in DNA: TGTGCCAGCAGCGAGACTGCTAATACGCAGTATTTT.

The V and J genes are TRBV7-9 and TRBJ2-3; 15 positions agree with TRBD2. Germline values: CDR1 SEHNR, CDR2 FQNEAQ (reference sequence). The ends lost 4 bases at V and 3 bases at J; junction bases unmatched: 8. There are 18 residues in the CDR3. DNA of the CDR3: TGTGCCAGCAGCTCAAGGACTAGCGGGGGGGTATTTACAGATACGCAGTATTTT. Translated: CASSSRTSGGVFTDTQYF.

A remark on this clonotype: One end of the junction fails to match germline, which may point to a read error. The rearrangement joins TRBV9 to TRBJ1-2; D not certain. Germline V gives CDR1 SGDLS, CDR2 YYNGEE. The CDR3 runs to 13 residues. CDR3 nucleotides: TGTGCCAACAGCGTAGTTACGGGCTATGGCTACACCTTC. This gives the protein CANSVVTGYGYTF.

The V and J genes are TRBV30 and TRBJ1-2, with TRBD1 matching 9 bases. The length of the CDR3 is 13 residues. Germline V gene data show CDR1 as GTSNPN and CDR2 as SVGIG (reference sequence). The V segment lost 6 bases and the J segment 11 bases; nucleotides outside the gene matches: 13. The CDR3 sequence: CACMRGQGMKYTF. CDR3 DNA: TGTGCCTGTATGAGGGGACAGGGCATGAAGTACACCTTC.

The chain is built from TRBV2 and TRBJ2-3; unclear D gene. Germline V lookup: CDR1 SNHLY, CDR2 FYNNEI. CDR3 length: 12 amino acids. With 2 bases removed from V and 5 bases from J, the gap between germline ends came to 5 bases. The CDR3: CASSEYVDTQYF. The CDR3 DNA reads TGTGCCAGCAGTGAATATGTAGATACGCAGTATTTT.

The V call is TRBV12-3 or TRBV12-4, the J call TRBJ1-2; D is unresolved. The CDR3 length is 14 residues. V dropped 1 base and J dropped 4 bases, with 10 bases sitting between them. In DNA form, the CDR3 reads TGTGCCAGCAGTTTAGAAAAGGGTACCTATGGCTACACCTTC. This translates into CASSLEKGTYGYTF.

The gene calls are TRBV27 and TRBJ2-5; 7 nucleotides line up with TRBD1. Trimming took 2 bases from V and 3 from J; bases not matched to a gene: 6. Germline assignment: CDR1 MNHEY and CDR2 SMNVEV (reference sequence). The CDR3 sequence is 15 residues long. Here the CDR3 DNA reads TGTGCCAGCAGTTTAAAGAGGGGGCGGAAAGAGACCCAGTACTTC. Protein product: CASSLKRGRKETQYF.

This clonotype was observed once. The chain employs TRBV28 and TRBJ1-5; D might be TRBD1 (6 bases). Trimming stripped 3 bases from V and 2 bases from J, with 11 bases between. Germline CDR1 and CDR2: MDHEN and SYDVKM. The CDR3 is 15 residues long. CDR3 protein: CASSFIKGGNQPQHF. CDR3 bases: TGTGCCAGCAGTTTTATCAAGGGGGGCAATCAGCCCCAGCATTTT.

In regard to this clonotype: One end of the junction is discordant with germline, which a read error may explain. The chain has TRBV20-1 and TRBJ1-5; D not certain. The V gene's germline CDR1 is DFQATT and CDR2 SNEGSKA (reference sequence). The CDR3 consists of 14 residues. The CDR3, as DNA: TGCAGTGCTAGAGAGGGTATTAGCTATCAGCCCCAGCATTTT. It translates to CSAREGISYQPQHF.

DNA for the CDR3: TGTGCCAGCAGTTTTCAGACACTCTATAATTCACCCCTCCACTTT. Its translation is CASSFQTLYNSPLHF. J is TRBJ1-6 and V is TRBV27; D is unclear. The CDR3 covers 15 residues. Trimming removed 3 bases at V and 3 bases at J, with 9 bases between. CDR1 MNHEY and CDR2 SMNVEV come from the germline V gene (reference sequence).

This chain links TRBV10-3 with TRBJ1-5, with D possibly TRBD1 on 5 matching bases. Trimming removed 0 bases from V and 7 bases from J, with 19 bases in between. This CDR3 comprises 17 residues. Germline lookup yields CDR1 ENHRY and CDR2 SYGVKD. The CDR3 protein is CAISESRLGTDAQPQHF. The CDR3 DNA follows: TGTGCCATCAGTGAGTCGAGGCTTGGGACGGACGCCCAGCCCCAGCATTTT.